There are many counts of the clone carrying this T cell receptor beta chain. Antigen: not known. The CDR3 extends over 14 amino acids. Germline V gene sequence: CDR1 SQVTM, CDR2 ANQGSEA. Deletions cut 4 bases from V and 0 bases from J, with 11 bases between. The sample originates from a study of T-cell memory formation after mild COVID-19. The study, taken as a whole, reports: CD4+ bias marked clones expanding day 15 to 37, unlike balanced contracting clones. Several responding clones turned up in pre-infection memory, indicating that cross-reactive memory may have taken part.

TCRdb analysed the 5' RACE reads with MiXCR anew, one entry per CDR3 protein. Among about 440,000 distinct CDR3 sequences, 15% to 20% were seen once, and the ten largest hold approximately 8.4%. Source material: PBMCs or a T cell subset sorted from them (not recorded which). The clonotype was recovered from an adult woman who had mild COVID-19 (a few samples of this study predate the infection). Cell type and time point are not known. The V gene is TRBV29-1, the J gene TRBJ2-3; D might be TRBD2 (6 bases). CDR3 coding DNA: TGCAGCGTTGGGGCTAGCGCTAGCACAGATACGCAGTATTTT. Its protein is CSVGASASTDTQYF.